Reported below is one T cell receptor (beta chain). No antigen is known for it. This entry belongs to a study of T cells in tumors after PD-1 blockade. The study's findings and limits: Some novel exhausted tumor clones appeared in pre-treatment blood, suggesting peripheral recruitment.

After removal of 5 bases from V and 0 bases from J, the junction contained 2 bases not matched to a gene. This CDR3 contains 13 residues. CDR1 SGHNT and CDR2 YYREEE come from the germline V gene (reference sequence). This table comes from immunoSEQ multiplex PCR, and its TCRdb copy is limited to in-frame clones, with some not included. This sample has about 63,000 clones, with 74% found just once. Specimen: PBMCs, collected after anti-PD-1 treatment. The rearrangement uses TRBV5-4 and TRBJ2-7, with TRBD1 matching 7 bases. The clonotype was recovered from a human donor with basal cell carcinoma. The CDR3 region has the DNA TGTGCCAGCAGGACAGGGTCCTCCTACGAGCAGTACTTC. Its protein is CASRTGSSYEQYF.